This T cell receptor (beta chain) was captured by sequencing in a study of cytomegalovirus exposure and HLA in healthy donors. Germline lookup yields CDR1 SEHNR and CDR2 FQNEAQ (reference sequence). Trimming cost V 1 base and J 8 bases, with 9 bases left between them. The CDR3 contains 14 residues. Broader study findings: A missense variant in DCLRE1C was later tied to TCR beta V- and J-gene trimming. When analyzed later, the rates of TCR association showed variation by HLA locus, with DRB1 the most and HLA-C the fewest.

A word on this clone: Its antigen is undetermined.

A multiplex PCR was run with 60 Vbeta primers and 13 Jbeta primers. Sequenced by immunoSEQ multiplex PCR; TCRdb stores in-frame clones only, minus some. The sample includes about 94,000 clones, about four fifths seen only once; the top ten take 10%. The source is a human donor in good health. The rearrangement uses TRBV7-9 and TRBJ1-6; D perhaps matches TRBD1 (6 bases). The sequenced material came from PBMCs. The CDR3 DNA sequence: TGTGCCAGCAGCTTAGTACAGGGAGATTCACCCCTCCACTTT. The encoded protein is CASSLVQGDSPLHF.